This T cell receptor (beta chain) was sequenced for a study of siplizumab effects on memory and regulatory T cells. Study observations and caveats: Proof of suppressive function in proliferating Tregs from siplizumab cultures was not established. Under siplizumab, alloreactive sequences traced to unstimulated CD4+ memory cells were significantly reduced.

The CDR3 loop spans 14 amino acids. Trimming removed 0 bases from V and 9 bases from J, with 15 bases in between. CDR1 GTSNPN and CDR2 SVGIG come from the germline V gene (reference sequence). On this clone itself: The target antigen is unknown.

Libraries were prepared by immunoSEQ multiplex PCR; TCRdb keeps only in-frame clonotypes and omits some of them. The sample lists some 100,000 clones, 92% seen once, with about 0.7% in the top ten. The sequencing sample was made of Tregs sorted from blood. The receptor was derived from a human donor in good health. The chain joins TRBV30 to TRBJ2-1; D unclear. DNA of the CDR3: TGTGCCTGGAGTGTACGTAGTAGACTGGGTGAGCAGTTCTTC. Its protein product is CAWSVRSRLGEQFF.